The sequence of this TCR beta chain was determined in a study of CD8 T cells in ankylosing spondylitis. Regarding the study as a whole: In ankylosing spondylitis blood, a motif of seven to nine highly homologous TCR beta variants appeared characteristic. Disease-linked clones reportedly showed significant enrichment in matched ankylosing spondylitis synovial fluid. In reactive arthritis synovial fluid and blood, some motif variants had been reported before.

Quantitative 5'-RACE with molecular barcodes was used to make the TCR beta libraries. TCRdb reprocessed the 5' RACE reads via MiXCR and lists one record per CDR3 protein. The sample lists about 160,000 distinct CDR3 sequences, about a sixth occurring once. The CDR3 has 12 amino acids. CDR1 is MDHEN and CDR2 is SYDVKM in the germline V gene. The ends were cut back, 3 bases at V and 13 bases at J, with 13 bases in the middle. This clonotype was detected ten times or more. What it binds is unknown. The source is a male donor with ankylosing spondylitis or in good health (not recorded which). The sequenced material came from blood, either unsorted or a sorted T cell fraction (not recorded which). The chain carries TRBV28 and TRBJ2-1; the D call may be TRBD1 or TRBD2 (5 bases each). CDR3 bases: TGTGCCAGCAGTTTGGGTCTTCGGGACCAGTTCTTC. This encodes CASSLGLRDQFF.